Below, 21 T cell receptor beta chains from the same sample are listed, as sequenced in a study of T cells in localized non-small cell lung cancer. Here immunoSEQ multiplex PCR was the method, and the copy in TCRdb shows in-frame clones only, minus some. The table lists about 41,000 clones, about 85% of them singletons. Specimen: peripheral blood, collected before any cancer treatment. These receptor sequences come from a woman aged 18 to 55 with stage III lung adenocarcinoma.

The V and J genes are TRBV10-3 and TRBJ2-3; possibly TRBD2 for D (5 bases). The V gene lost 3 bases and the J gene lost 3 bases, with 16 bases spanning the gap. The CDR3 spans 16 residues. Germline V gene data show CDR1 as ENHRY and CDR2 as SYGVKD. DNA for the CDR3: TGTGCCATCAGTGAAAGTGGACTCCCCGGGACAGATACGCAGTATTTT. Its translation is CAISESGLPGTDTQYF.

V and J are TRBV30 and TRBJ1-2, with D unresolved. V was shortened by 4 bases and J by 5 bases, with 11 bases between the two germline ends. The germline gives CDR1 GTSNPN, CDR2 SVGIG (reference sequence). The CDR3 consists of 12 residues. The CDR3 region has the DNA TGTGCCTGGATGTGGGTGGGGTATGGCTACACCTTC. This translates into CAWMWVGYGYTF.

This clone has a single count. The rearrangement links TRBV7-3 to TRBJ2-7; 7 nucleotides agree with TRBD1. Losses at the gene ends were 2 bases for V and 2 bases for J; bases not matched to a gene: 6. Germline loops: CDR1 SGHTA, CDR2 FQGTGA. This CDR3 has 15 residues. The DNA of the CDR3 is TGTGCCAGCAGCTTATCAGGGGGAAAGACCTACGAGCAGTACTTC. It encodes CASSLSGGKTYEQYF.

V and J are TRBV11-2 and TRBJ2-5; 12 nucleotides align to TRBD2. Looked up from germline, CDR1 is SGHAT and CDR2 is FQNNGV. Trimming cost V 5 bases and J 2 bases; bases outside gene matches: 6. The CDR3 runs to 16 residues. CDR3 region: CASSTRLAGGQETQYF. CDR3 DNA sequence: TGTGCCAGCAGCACCCGGCTAGCGGGGGGGCAAGAGACCCAGTACTTC.

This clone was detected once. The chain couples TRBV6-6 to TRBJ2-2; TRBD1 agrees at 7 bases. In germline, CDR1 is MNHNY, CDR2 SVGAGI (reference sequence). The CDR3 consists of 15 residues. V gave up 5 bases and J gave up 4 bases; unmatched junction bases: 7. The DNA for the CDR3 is TGTGCCAGCAGTAGGACAGGTCGTCTCACCGGGGAGCTGTTTTTT. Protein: CASSRTGRLTGELFF.

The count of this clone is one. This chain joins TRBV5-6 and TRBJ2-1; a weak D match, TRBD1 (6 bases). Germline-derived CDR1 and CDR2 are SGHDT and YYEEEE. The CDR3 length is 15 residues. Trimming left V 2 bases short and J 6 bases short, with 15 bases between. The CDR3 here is CASSFRGTQGNEQFF. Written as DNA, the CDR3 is TGTGCCAGCAGCTTTAGGGGGACCCAAGGCAATGAGCAGTTCTTC.

Written as DNA, the CDR3 is TGTGCCAGCGGGGAAGACGACAGGGGGGTGAGCAATCAGCCCCAGCATTTT. Amino acid sequence: CASGEDDRGVSNQPQHF. J is TRBJ1-5 and V is TRBV2, with 9 nucleotides matching TRBD1. This CDR3 is 17 amino acids long. Germline assignment: CDR1 SNHLY and CDR2 FYNNEI. Losses at the gene ends were 8 bases for V and 1 base for J; bases not matched to a gene: 12.

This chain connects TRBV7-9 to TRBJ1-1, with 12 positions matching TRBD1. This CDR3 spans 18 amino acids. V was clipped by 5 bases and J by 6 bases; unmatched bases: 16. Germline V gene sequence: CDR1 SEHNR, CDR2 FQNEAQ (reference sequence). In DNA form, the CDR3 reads TGTGCCAGCAGCCTCGGGGACAGGGGGCGCATGAGGAGCGCTGAAGCTTTCTTT. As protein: CASSLGDRGRMRSAEAFF.

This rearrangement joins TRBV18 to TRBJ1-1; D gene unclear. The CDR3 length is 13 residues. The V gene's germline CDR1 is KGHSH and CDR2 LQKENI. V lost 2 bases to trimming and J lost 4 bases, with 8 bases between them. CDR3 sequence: CASSPKGGTEAFF. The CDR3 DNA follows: TGTGCCAGCTCACCAAAGGGAGGCACTGAAGCTTTCTTT. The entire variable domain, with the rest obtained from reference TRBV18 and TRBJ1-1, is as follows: NAGVMQNPRHLVRRRGQEARLRCSPMKGHSHVYWYRQLPEEGLKFMVYLQKENIIDESGMPKERFSAEFPKEGPSILRIQQVVRGDSAAYFCASSPKGGTEAFFGQGTRLTVV.

The CDR3 reads CASSRSSTAPNTGELFF. The CDR3 DNA reads as TGTGCCAGCAGCCGCTCATCCACGGCCCCGAACACCGGGGAGCTGTTTTTT. This chain uses TRBV13 with TRBJ2-2; D gene uncertain. The germline CDR1 and CDR2 sequences are PRHDT and FYEKMQ (reference sequence). V was pared by 5 bases and J by 0 bases, with 16 bases between. CDR3 length equals 17 residues. Full variable domain (rest looked up from reference TRBV13 and TRBJ2-2): AAGVIQSPRHLIKEKRETATLKCYPIPRHDTVYWYQQGPGQDPQFLISFYEKMQSDKGSIPDRFSAQQFSDYHSELNMSSLELGDSALYFCASSRSSTAPNTGELFFGEGSRLTVL.

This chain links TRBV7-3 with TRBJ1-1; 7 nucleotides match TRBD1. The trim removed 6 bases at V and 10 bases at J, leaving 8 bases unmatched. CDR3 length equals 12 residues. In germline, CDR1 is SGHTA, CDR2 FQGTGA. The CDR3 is CASSIAGGRAFF. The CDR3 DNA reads TGTGCCAGCAGTATCGCAGGGGGGCGAGCTTTCTTT.

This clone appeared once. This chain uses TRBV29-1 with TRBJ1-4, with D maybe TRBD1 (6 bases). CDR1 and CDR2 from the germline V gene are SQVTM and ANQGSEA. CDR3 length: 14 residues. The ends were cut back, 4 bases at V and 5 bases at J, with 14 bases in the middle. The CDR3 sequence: CSVVKGGENEKLFF. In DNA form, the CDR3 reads TGCAGCGTTGTCAAGGGGGGCGAAAATGAAAAACTGTTTTTT.

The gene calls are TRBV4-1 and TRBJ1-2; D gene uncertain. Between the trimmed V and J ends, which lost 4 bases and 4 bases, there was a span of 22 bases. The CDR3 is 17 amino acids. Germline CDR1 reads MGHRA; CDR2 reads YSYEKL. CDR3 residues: CASSPIGVTGLLYGYTF. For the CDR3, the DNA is TGCGCCAGCAGCCCAATCGGGGTTACCGGCCTTCTCTATGGCTACACCTTC.

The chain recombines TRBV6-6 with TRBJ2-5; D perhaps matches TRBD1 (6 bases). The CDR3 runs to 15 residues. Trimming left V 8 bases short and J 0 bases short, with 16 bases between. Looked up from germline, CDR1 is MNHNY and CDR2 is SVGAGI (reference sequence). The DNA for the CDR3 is TGTGCCAGCTCCCGGGACAAAACGTACCAAGAGACCCAGTACTTC. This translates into CASSRDKTYQETQYF.

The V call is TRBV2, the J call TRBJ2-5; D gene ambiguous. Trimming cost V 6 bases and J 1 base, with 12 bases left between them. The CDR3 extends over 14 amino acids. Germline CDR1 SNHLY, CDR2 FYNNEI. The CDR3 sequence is CASSADGFQETQYF. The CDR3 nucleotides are TGTGCCAGCAGCGCGGACGGATTCCAAGAGACCCAGTACTTC.

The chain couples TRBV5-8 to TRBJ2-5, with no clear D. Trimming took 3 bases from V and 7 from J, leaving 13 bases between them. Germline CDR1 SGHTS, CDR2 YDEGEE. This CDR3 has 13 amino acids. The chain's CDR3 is CASSSEVRRTQYF. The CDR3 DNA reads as TGTGCCAGCAGCTCAGAGGTTCGACGGACCCAGTACTTC. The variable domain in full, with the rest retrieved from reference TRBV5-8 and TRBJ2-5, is EAGVTQSPTHLIKTRGQQATLRCSPISGHTSVYWYQQALGLGLQFLLWYDEGEERNRGNFPPRFSGRQFPNYSSELNVNALELEDSALYLCASSSEVRRTQYFGPGTRLLVL.

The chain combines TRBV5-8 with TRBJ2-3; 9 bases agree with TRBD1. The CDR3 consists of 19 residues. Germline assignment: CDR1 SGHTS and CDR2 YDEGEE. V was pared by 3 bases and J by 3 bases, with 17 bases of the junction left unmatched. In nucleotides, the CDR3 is TGTGCCAGCAGCTCGACAGGGGGGGAAATGATATTATGGACAGATACGCAGTATTTT. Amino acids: CASSSTGGEMILWTDTQYF.

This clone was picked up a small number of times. The DNA for the CDR3 is TGTGCCAGCAGTAGGGACAGGGCCACAGATACGCAGTATTTT. Translating it yields CASSRDRATDTQYF. The chain employs TRBV2 and TRBJ2-3, with 9 bases lining up with TRBD1. V shed 5 bases, J shed 2 bases, and the junction held 2 bases outside the gene matches. Germline-derived CDR1 and CDR2 are SNHLY and FYNNEI. This CDR3 spans 14 amino acids.

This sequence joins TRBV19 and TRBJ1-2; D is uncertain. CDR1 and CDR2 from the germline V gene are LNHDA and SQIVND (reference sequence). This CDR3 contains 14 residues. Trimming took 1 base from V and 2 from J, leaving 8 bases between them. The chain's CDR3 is CASSIVGPNYGYTF. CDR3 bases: TGTGCCAGTAGTATAGTAGGCCCAAACTATGGCTACACCTTC.

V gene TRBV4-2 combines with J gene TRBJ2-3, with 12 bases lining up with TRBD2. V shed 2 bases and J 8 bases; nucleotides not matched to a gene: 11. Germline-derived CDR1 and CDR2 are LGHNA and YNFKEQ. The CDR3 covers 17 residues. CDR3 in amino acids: CASSQPPSGGAGGTQYF. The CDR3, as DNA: TGTGCCAGCAGCCAACCTCCTAGCGGGGGGGCCGGGGGTACGCAGTATTTT.

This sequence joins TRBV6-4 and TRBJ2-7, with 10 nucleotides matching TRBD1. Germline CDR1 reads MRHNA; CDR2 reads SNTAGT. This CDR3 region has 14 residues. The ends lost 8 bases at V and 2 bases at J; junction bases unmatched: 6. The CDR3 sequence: CASGRDRGTYEQYF. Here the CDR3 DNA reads TGTGCCAGCGGCCGGGACAGGGGCACCTACGAGCAGTACTTC.